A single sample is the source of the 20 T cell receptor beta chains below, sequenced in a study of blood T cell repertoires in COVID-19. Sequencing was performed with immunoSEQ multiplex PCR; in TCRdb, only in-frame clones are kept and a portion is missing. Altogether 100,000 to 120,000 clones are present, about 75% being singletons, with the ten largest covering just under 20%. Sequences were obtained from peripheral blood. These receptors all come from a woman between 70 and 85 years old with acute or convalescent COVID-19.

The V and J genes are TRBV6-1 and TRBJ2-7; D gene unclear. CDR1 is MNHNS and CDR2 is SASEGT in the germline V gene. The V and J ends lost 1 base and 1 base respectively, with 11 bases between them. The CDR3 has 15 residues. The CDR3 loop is CASSEESLRSYEQYF. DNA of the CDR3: TGTGCCAGCAGTGAAGAATCACTGAGATCCTACGAGCAGTACTTC.

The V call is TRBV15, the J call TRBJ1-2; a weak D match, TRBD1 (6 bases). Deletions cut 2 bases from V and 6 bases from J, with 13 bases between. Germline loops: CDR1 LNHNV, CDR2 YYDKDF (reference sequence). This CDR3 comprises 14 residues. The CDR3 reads CATSRRVTGDGYTF. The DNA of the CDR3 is TGTGCCACCAGCAGACGTGTGACAGGAGATGGCTACACCTTC.

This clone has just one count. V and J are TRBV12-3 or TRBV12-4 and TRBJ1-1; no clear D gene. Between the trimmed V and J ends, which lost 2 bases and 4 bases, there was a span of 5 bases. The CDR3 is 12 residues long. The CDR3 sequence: CASSLTVTEAFF. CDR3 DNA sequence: TGTGCCAGCAGTTTAACAGTCACTGAAGCTTTCTTT.

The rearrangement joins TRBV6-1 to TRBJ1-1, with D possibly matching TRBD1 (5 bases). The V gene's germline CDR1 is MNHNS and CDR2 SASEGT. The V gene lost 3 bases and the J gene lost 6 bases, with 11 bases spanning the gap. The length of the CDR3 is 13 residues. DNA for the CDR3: TGTGCCAGCAGTGATCCCAGGGTCGCTGAAGCTTTCTTT. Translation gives CASSDPRVAEAFF.

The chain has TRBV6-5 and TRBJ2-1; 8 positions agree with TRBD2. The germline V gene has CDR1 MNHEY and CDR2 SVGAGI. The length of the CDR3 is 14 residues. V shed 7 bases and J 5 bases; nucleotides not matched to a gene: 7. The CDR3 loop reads CASKSGGRDNEQFF. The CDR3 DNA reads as TGTGCCAGCAAAAGCGGGGGACGGGACAATGAGCAGTTCTTC.

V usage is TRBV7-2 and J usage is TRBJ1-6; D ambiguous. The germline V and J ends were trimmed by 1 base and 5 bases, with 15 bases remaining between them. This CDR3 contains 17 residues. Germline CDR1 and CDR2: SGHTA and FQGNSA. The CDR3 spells CASSLGKVAPHNSPLHF. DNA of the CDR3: TGTGCCAGCAGCTTAGGGAAGGTAGCCCCCCATAATTCACCCCTCCACTTT.

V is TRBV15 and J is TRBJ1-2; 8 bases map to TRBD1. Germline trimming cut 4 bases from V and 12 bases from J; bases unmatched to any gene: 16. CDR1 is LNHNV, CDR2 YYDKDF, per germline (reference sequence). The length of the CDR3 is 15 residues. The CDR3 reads CATSTWGRGQAPDTF. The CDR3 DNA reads TGTGCCACCAGCACGTGGGGTCGGGGACAGGCCCCTGACACCTTC.

The chain's CDR3 is CASKRQPDSPLHF. CDR3 DNA sequence: TGTGCCAGCAAGAGGCAGCCGGATTCACCCCTCCACTTT. The chain has TRBV7-9 and TRBJ1-6; D not resolved. Trimming removed 7 bases at V and 8 bases at J, with 12 bases between. The CDR3 has 13 residues. From germline, CDR1 is SEHNR and CDR2 FQNEAQ (reference sequence).

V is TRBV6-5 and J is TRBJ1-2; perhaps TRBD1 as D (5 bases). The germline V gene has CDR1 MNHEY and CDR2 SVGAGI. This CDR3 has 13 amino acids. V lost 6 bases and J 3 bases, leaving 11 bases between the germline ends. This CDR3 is CASRPDRDYGYTF. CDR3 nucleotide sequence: TGTGCCAGCAGACCCGACAGAGACTATGGCTACACCTTC.

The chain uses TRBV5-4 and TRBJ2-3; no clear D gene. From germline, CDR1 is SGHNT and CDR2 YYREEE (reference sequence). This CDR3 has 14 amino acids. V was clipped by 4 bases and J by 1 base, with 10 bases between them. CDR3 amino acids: CASSPQARTDTQYF. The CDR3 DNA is TGTGCCAGCAGCCCCCAGGCTCGCACAGATACGCAGTATTTT.

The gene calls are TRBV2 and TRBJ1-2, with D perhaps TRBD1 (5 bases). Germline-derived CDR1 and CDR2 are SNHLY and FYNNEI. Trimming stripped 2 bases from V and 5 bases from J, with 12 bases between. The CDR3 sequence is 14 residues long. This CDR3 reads CASSEPGLGYGYTF. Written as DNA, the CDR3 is TGTGCCAGCAGTGAACCAGGGCTCGGTTATGGCTACACCTTC.

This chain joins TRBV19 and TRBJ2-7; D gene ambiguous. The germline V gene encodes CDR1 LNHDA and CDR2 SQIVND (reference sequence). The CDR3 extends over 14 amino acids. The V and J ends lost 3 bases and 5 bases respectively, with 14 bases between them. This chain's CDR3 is CASSMSSASDEQYF. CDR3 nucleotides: TGTGCCAGTAGTATGAGTAGTGCTTCCGACGAGCAGTACTTC.

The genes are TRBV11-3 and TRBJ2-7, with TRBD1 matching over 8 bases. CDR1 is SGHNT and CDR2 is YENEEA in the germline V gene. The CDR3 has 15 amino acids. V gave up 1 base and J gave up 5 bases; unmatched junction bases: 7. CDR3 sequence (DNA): TGTGCCAGCAGCTTAGGGGGAGAGACAGGGGACGAGCAGTACTTC. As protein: CASSLGGETGDEQYF.

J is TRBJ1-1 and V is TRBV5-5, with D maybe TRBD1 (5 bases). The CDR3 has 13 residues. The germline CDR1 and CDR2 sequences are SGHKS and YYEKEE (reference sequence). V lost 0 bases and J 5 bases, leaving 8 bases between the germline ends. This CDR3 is CASSLAAGTEAFF. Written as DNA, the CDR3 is TGTGCCAGCAGCTTGGCCGCAGGGACTGAAGCTTTCTTT.

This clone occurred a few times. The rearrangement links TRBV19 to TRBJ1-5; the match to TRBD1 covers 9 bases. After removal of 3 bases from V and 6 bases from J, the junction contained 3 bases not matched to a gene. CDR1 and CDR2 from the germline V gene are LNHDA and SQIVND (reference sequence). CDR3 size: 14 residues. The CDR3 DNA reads TGTGCCAGTAGTATTGGGACAGGGACTCAGCCCCAGCATTTT. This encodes CASSIGTGTQPQHF.

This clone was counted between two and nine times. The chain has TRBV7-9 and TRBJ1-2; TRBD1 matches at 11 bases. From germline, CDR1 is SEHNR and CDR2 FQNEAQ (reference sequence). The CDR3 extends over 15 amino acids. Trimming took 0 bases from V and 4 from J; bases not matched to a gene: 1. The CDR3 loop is CASSLAGTGGYGYTF. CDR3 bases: TGTGCCAGCAGCTTAGCCGGGACAGGGGGCTATGGCTACACCTTC.

CDR3 in DNA: TGTGCCAGCAGCCAAGGACGGGGTAGCAATCAGCCCCAGCATTTT. Its protein product is CASSQGRGSNQPQHF. The genes are TRBV27 and TRBJ1-5; D gene unclear. Germline V gene lookup returns CDR1 MNHEY and CDR2 SMNVEV (reference sequence). The V end was cut by 6 bases, the J end by 0 bases, with 12 bases between. This CDR3 has 15 residues.

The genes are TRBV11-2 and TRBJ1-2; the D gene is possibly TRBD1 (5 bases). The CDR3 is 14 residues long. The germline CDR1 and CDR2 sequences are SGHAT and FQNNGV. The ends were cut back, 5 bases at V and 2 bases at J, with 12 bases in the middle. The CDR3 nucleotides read TGTGCCAGCAGCCGAATAGGGGCAAACTATGGCTACACCTTC. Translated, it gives CASSRIGANYGYTF. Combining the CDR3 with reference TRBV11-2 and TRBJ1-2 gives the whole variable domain EAGVAQSPRYKIIEKRQSVAFWCNPISGHATLYWYQQILGQGPKLLIQFQNNGVVDDSQLPKDRFSAERLKGVDSTLKIQPAKLEDSAVYLCASSRIGANYGYTFGSGTRLTVV.

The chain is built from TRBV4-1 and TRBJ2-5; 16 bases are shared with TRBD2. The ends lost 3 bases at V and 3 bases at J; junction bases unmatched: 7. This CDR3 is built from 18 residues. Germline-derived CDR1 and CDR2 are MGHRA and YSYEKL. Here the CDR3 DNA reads TGCGCCAGCAGCCAGGGGACTAGCGGGGGGGCCGGAGAAGAGACCCAGTACTTC. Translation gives CASSQGTSGGAGEETQYF.

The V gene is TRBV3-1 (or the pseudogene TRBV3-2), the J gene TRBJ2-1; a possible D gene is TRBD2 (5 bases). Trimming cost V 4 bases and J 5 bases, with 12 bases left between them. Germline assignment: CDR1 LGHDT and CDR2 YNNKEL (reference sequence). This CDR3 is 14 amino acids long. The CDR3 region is CASSLTRGNNEQFF. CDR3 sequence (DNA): TGTGCCAGCAGCCTTACCCGGGGTAACAATGAGCAGTTCTTC.